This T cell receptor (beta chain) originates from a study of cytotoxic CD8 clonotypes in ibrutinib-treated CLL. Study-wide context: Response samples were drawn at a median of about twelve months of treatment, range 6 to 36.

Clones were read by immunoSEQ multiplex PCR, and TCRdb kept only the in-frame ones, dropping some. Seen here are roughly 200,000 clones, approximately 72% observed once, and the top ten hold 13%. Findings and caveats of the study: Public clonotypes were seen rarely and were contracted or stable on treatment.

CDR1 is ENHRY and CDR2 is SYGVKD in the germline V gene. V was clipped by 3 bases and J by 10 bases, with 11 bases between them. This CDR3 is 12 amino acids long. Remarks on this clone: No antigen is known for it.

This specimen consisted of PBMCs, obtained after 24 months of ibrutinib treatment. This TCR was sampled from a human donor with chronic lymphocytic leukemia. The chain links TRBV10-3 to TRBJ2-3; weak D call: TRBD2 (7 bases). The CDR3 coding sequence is TGTGCCATCAGTGAATGGGGGGGGCCGCAGTATTTT. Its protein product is CAISEWGGPQYF.